The T cell receptor (beta chain) described here comes from a study of shared clonotypes between healthy human individuals. Study conclusions and caveats: Sampling involved blood alone; tissue repertoires likely differ.

This clone was counted once. Its matching antigen is unknown. The repertoire was sequenced with immunoSEQ multiplex PCR; TCRdb's copy has only in-frame clones and lacks some. This table holds about 1.5 million clones, approximately 98% found once. The CDR3 sequence is 14 residues long. Germline V gene sequence: CDR1 SGHRS, CDR2 YFSETQ. V lost 1 base and J lost 5, with 10 bases in between. Healthy adults negative for HIV, lacking recent acute infections or vaccinations, served as donors. CD4+ cells underwent separation, giving CD45RA+ naive and CD45RA-negative memory subsets. The clonotype originates from a young man in good health. This rearrangement joins TRBV5-1 to TRBJ2-1, with D possibly matching TRBD2 (5 bases). Sample: naive CD4+ T cells sorted from blood. As to subset: CD45RA+ positively selected. CDR3 DNA: TGCGCCAGCAGCTTGATCGGGATGAACAATGAGCAGTTCTTC. This gives the protein CASSLIGMNNEQFF.